This TCR beta chain was captured by sequencing in a study of blood T cell repertoires in COVID-19. Some clones are missing from TCRdb's copy, which holds only in-frame ones; the method was immunoSEQ multiplex PCR. This table holds over 100,000 clones, 65% to 90% found once. Germline lookup yields CDR1 SGHNT and CDR2 YYREEE (reference sequence). This CDR3 region has 17 residues. V dropped 4 bases and J dropped 1; count of bases not matched to a gene: 7. The sequence derives from an elderly woman with active or convalescent COVID-19. This chain links TRBV5-4 with TRBJ2-1; 11 nucleotides align to TRBD2. Sequencing was performed on peripheral blood. CDR3 sequence reads: CASSPRTSGPSYNEQFF. CDR3 nucleotides: TGTGCCAGCAGCCCGAGGACTAGCGGGCCTTCCTACAATGAGCAGTTCTTC.